This T cell receptor beta chain was observed in a study of cytomegalovirus exposure and HLA in healthy donors. Study in general: The roughly 120 validation repertoires, a later analysis reported, used the same platform as the roughly 610 first-cohort repertoires.

V shed 3 bases and J shed 2 bases, with 8 bases lying between them. This CDR3 has 13 amino acids. CDR1 and CDR2 from the germline V gene are LNHDA and SQIVND (reference sequence). Sequenced by immunoSEQ multiplex PCR; TCRdb stores in-frame clones only, minus some. This table holds fewer than 90,000 clones, about 95% found once. This clone was seen a single time. The chain uses TRBV19 and TRBJ2-7, with D unclear. The TCR was taken from a man aged 18 to 29 in good health and CMV-seropositive. Sequences were obtained from PBMCs. The CDR3 is CASSMGSPYEQYF. In DNA form, the CDR3 reads TGTGCCAGTAGTATGGGCAGCCCCTACGAGCAGTACTTC.